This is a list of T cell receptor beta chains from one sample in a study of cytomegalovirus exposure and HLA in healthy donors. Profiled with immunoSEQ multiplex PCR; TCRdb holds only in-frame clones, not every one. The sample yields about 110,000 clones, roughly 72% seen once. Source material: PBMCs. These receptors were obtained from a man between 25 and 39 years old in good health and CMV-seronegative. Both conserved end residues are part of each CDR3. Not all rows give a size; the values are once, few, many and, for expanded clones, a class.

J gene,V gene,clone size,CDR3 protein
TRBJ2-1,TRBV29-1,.,CSVNRGGEQFF
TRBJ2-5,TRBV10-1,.,CASKVGAAGTQYF
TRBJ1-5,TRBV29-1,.,CSVWTGSNQPQHF
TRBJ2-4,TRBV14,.,CASSQVGNSKNIQYF
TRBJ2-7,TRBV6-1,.,CASRMTSGSYEQYF
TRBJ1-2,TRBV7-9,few,CASSLPRAGNYGYTF
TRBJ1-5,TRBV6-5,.,CASSYRGNQPQHF
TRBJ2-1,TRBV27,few,CASSLSQRGRSYNEQFF
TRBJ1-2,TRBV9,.,CASSPRQGPRSYGYTF
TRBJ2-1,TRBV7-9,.,CASSRNSGETYNEQFF
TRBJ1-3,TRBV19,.,CASTRRRGKRGTGDGSGNTIYF
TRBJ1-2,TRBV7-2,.,CASSQLRDTAAF
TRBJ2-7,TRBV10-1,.,CASSDGRTGGEQYF
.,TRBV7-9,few,CASSTRTQIHYEQYF
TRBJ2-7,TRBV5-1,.,CASSPGGSYEQYF
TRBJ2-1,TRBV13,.,CASSLLTSTSTNEQFF
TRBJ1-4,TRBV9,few,CASSAEGEKLFF
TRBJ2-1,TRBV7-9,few,CASSEERGINEQFF
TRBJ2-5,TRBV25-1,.,CASSESSGGPETQYF
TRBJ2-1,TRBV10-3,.,CAISMTSYNEQFF
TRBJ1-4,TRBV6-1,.,CASSEAGSRGPTTNEKLFF
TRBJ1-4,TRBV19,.,CASSGPAPNEKLFF
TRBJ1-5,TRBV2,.,CASSEERNQPQHF
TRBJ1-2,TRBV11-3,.,CAKYRGYTF
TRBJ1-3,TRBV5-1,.,CASSLEQGGNTIYF
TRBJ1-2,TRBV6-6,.,CASSYGGSGYTF
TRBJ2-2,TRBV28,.,CASKKRMGHTGELFF
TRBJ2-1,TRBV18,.,CASSPTNNEQFF
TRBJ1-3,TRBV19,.,CATRQGRGNTIYF
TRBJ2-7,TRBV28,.,CASSLLASGASEQYF
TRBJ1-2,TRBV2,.,CASRAPTAGGYTF
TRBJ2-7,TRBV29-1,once,CSVSGDSWEQYF
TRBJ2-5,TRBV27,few,CASSIVPGQVPPAQYF
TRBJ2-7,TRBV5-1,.,CASSLGGTGVYEQYF
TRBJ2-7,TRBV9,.,CASSPRWETYEQYF
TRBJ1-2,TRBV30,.,CAWSGGGTAYGYTF
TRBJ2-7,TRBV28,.,CASSRTSGGHYEQYF
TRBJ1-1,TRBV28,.,CASRSSNTEAFF
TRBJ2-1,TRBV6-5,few,CASSYVAGGPNEQFF
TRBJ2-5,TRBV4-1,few,CASSRVLRQETQYF
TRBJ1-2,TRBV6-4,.,CASRPGQGANYGYTF
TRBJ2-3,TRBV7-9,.,CASQGLAGGESTDTQYF
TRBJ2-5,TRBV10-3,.,CAIRDTMQETQYF
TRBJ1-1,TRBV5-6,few,CASSLDGMNTEAFF
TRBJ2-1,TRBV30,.,CAWAGLAGLEQFF
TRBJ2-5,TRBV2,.,CASSETSGRAGTQYF
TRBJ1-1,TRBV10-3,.,CAISMDREAFF
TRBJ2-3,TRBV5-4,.,CASSPGQGADTQYF
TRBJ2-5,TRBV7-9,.,CASSFGLAQETQYF
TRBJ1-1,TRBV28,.,CASFVGQNTEAFF
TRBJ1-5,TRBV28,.,CASSLSGNQPQHF
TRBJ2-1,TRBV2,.,CASSLGQNNEQFF
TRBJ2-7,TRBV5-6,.,CASSRSSEILVYEQYF
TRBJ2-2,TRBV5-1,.,CASSFKIGDQELFF
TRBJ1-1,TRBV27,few,CASSLGGQGARTEAFF
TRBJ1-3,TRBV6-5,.,CASSSITGVWGNTIYF
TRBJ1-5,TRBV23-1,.,CASSQSQGAQHF
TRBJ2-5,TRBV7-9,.,CASSVGQQETQYF
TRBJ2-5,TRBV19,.,CASREWRGETQYF